This record covers a single T cell receptor (beta chain). This sample is drawn from a study of blood T cell repertoires in COVID-19. Study background: The United States, Italy and Spain provided the acute and convalescent COVID-19 samples. Nucleic acid was either cDNA or gDNA, and it came from T cells, B-cell-depleted T cells, or PBMCs.

In the authors' workflow: It was from reference gene primer amplification that nucleated cell counts were estimated. The data were produced by immunoSEQ multiplex PCR, yet TCRdb's version contains in-frame clones alone and is incomplete. The DNA was the basis for D and trimming; V, J and clone size are from that table. This table holds some 120,000 clones, more than 70% found once. The TCR was taken from a man in his 70s with acute or convalescent COVID-19. Sequenced input: peripheral blood.

This CDR3 is CASSFSGPRETQYF. Written as DNA, the CDR3 is TGTGCCAGCAGCTTTTCAGGGCCCCGAGAGACCCAGTACTTC. The chain uses TRBV11-2 and TRBJ2-5; possible D gene TRBD1, 5 bases. Trimming took 3 bases from V and 4 from J, leaving 12 bases between them. Germline V gene sequence: CDR1 SGHAT, CDR2 FQNNGV. The CDR3 consists of 14 residues.